Listed here are 15 T cell receptor beta chains from one sample, sequenced in a study of cytomegalovirus exposure and HLA in healthy donors. PCR used 60 Vbeta primers and 13 Jbeta primers. The data were produced by immunoSEQ multiplex PCR, yet TCRdb's version contains in-frame clones alone and is incomplete. The sample lists 95,000 to 150,000 clones; roughly 78% were seen once. The sequenced sample consisted of PBMCs. The source is a young man in good health and CMV-seropositive.

The chain combines TRBV30 with TRBJ1-2, with D perhaps TRBD1 (5 bases). Germline loops: CDR1 GTSNPN, CDR2 SVGIG (reference sequence). The ends were cut back, 2 bases at V and 8 bases at J, with 9 bases in the middle. The CDR3 loop spans 11 amino acids. Here the CDR3 DNA reads TGTGCCTGGAGTTCCGGGGGGGGCTACACCTTC. Amino acids: CAWSSGGGYTF. Based on the CDR3 plus reference TRBV30 and TRBJ1-2, the full variable domain is SQTIHQWPATLVQPVGSPLSLECTVEGTSNPNLYWYRQAAGRGLQLLFYSVGIGQISSEVPQNLSASRPQDRQFILSSKKLLLSDSGFYLCAWSSGGGYTFGSGTRLTVV.

The chain recombines TRBV5-6 with TRBJ1-6; D is perhaps TRBD1 (6 bases). V gave up 4 bases and J gave up 5 bases, with 10 bases separating them. Germline loops: CDR1 SGHDT, CDR2 YYEEEE. The CDR3 runs 14 residues. CDR3 amino acids: CASSPDRNNSPLHF. In DNA form, the CDR3 reads TGTGCCAGCAGCCCGGACAGAAATAATTCACCCCTCCACTTT.

This rearrangement joins TRBV10-3 to TRBJ2-2; 9 positions match TRBD1. J gave up 7 bases and V 2 bases, and 8 bases lay outside the gene matches. This CDR3 has 16 amino acids. Germline V gene data show CDR1 as ENHRY and CDR2 as SYGVKD. The CDR3 DNA reads as TGTGCCATCAGTGAGAAACGGGACAGGGAAAACGGGGAGCTGTTTTTT. Its protein is CAISEKRDRENGELFF.

The chain is built from TRBV9 and TRBJ2-3; 7 bases match TRBD1. V was clipped by 7 bases and J by 6 bases; unmatched bases: 8. Germline-derived CDR1 and CDR2 are SGDLS and YYNGEE. The CDR3 loop spans 13 amino acids. The CDR3 DNA follows: TGTGCCAGCGCACGACAGGGATTTGATACGCAGTATTTT. Translation: CASARQGFDTQYF.

The V and J genes are TRBV10-1 and TRBJ1-5; a possible D gene is TRBD1 (6 bases). Trimming removed 4 bases at V and 2 bases at J, with 15 bases between. Germline V gives CDR1 WNHNN, CDR2 SYGVQD (reference sequence). The CDR3 totals 16 residues. The CDR3 loop reads CASSVRTEPCNQPQHF. CDR3 nucleotide sequence: TGCGCCAGCAGTGTTCGGACAGAGCCATGCAATCAGCCCCAGCATTTT.

The rearrangement joins TRBV11-2 to TRBJ2-1, with 14 bases lining up with TRBD2. This CDR3 region has 15 residues. Germline V gene sequence: CDR1 SGHAT, CDR2 FQNNGV. The junction had 4 bases not matched to a gene; V was cut back by 5 bases and J by 7 bases. The CDR3 region is CASSPTSGRANEQFF. The DNA of the CDR3 is TGTGCCAGCAGCCCGACTAGCGGGAGGGCTAATGAGCAGTTCTTC.

This chain uses TRBV19 with TRBJ2-1, with D possibly TRBD2 on 6 matching bases. The V end lost 5 bases, the J end lost 9 bases, and 11 bases lay between the germline ends. The CDR3 length is 12 residues. Germline V lookup: CDR1 LNHDA, CDR2 SQIVND (reference sequence). CDR3 sequence: CASSPMGGEQFF. In DNA, the CDR3 is TGTGCCAGTAGTCCGATGGGGGGTGAGCAGTTCTTC.

With regard to this clone: At one end the junction does not follow the germline gene, possibly because of a read error. This chain links TRBV29-1 with TRBJ2-1, with 7 bases fitting TRBD1. The germline V gene has CDR1 SQVTM and CDR2 ANQGSEA. There are 12 residues in the CDR3. CDR3 nucleotide sequence: TGCAGCGTGGAAGGACAGGCCAGAATTCAGTTCTTC. Translating gives CSVEGQARIQFF.

The chain joins TRBV5-1 to TRBJ1-2, with TRBD1 matching 8 bases. CDR1 is SGHRS, CDR2 YFSETQ, per germline. The CDR3 runs 18 residues. The trim removed 3 bases at V and 2 bases at J, leaving 15 bases unmatched. As DNA, the CDR3 is TGCGCCAGCAGCTCCCCCCCGGGACAGGCGAACTCAAACTATGGCTACACCTTC. This gives the protein CASSSPPGQANSNYGYTF.

Note on this clone: The junction differs from germline at one of its ends, possibly a read error. Other DNA sequences in this specimen translate into the identical CDR3. The chain uses TRBV5-1 and TRBJ2-2; D gene uncertain. Looked up from germline, CDR1 is SGHRS and CDR2 is YFSETQ. This CDR3 has 16 amino acids. CDR3 sequence: CASSLELISGTGELFF. Here the CDR3 DNA reads TGTGCCAGCAGCTTGGAGTTGATCTCGGGCACCGGGGAGCTGTTTTTT. The full variable domain, its missing parts supplied by reference TRBV5-1 and TRBJ2-2, is KAGVTQTPRYLIKTRGQQVTLSCSPISGHRSVSWYQQTPGQGLQFLFEYFSETQRNKGNFPGRFSGRQFSNSRSEMNVSTLELGDSALYLCASSLELISGTGELFFGEGSRLTVL.

The chain combines TRBV7-3 with TRBJ2-7; TRBD1 matches 12 bases. The germline V gene encodes CDR1 SGHTA and CDR2 FQGTGA. The CDR3 runs to 13 residues. The junction had 2 bases not matched to a gene; V was cut back by 5 bases and J by 6 bases. The CDR3 here is CASSGTGGGEQYF. The DNA for the CDR3 is TGTGCCAGCAGCGGGACAGGGGGCGGCGAGCAGTACTTC.

The chain employs TRBV19 and TRBJ1-2; 7 positions agree with TRBD1. The CDR3 has 14 residues. CDR1 and CDR2 (germline): LNHDA, SQIVND (reference sequence). V lost 6 bases and J lost 3; bases outside the gene matches: 7. CDR3 DNA: TGTGCCAGTAGGAGACAGGGCGCCCACTATGGCTACACCTTC. It yields the protein CASRRQGAHYGYTF.

The V call is TRBV27, the J call TRBJ1-5, with D possibly matching TRBD1 (6 bases). CDR1 is MNHEY and CDR2 is SMNVEV in the germline V gene (reference sequence). Trimming cost V 8 bases and J 3 bases, with 17 bases left between them. The CDR3 spans 15 residues. The CDR3 loop reads CASARRTVSNQPQHF. The CDR3 DNA is TGTGCCAGCGCCCGGAGGACAGTCTCCAATCAGCCCCAGCATTTT.

The chain links TRBV4-1 to TRBJ2-2, with 10 bases matching TRBD1. The CDR3 length is 16 residues. CDR1 and CDR2 (germline): MGHRA, YSYEKL. The V gene end was trimmed by 4 bases and the J gene end by 3 bases; junction bases not matched to a gene: 5. The CDR3: CASSPVTGGDTGELFF. Here the CDR3 DNA reads TGCGCCAGCAGCCCGGTGACAGGGGGCGACACCGGGGAGCTGTTTTTT.

The V call is TRBV19, the J call TRBJ1-5; TRBD1 is a possible D gene (5 bases). The CDR3 length is 14 residues. CDR1 LNHDA and CDR2 SQIVND come from the germline V gene (reference sequence). Trimming stripped 7 bases from V and 4 bases from J, with 14 bases between. CDR3: CASNMGGANQPQHF. The CDR3 nucleotides are TGTGCCAGTAACATGGGGGGTGCTAATCAGCCCCAGCATTTT.